This T cell receptor (beta chain) was found in a study of T-cell memory formation after mild COVID-19 (dated by TCRdb to the early 2020s). A note on the overall study: Most TCR sequence clusters were specific to one of the two donors. In a couple of donors, T-cell clones that expanded and contracted after mild COVID-19 were followed by sequencing TCRalpha and TCRbeta repertoires longitudinally. The cohort was made up of two young adult volunteers, one female and one male, who were previously healthy.

About this clonotype: What antigen it recognizes has not been identified. The input lacks base qualities; no much larger clone sits a single base away.

Sequencer: Illumina NovaSeq 6000. TCRalpha and TCRbeta cDNA libraries were constructed by 5'RACE with constant-segment primers, with sample barcodes and unique molecular identifiers being introduced. Trizol reagent was used to extract RNA from every sample. Library amplification was performed in two PCR steps, and a second sample barcode and Illumina TruSeq adapters were introduced in the second step. Libraries were sequenced on an Illumina NovaSeq with 2 x 150 bp paired-end reads. The authors' analysis ran thus. Reads were demultiplexed and collapsed into UMI-guided consensus sequences with migec v1.2.7. Using mixcr v2.1.11, UMI consensuses were aligned to TRA and TRB V and J templates and then assembled into clonotypes. Clonotypes were classified as expanded or contracted when called significant by both edgeR and NoisET, with noise models trained on biological replicates. edgeR calls used a false discovery rate-adjusted p below 0.01 and a log2 fold-change threshold of 1. As an exploratory analysis of dynamics, max-normalized trajectories of the 1000 most abundant clonotypes were examined by PCA with hierarchical clustering. The CD4 or CD8 phenotype of responding clones was assigned using the separately sequenced CD4+ and CD8+ repertoires. Starting from the raw public reads, TCRdb applied fastp trimming at Q25, assembled clones with MiXCR and retained in-frame beta chains. Rows merge per CDR3 protein into single entries with the most common DNA and genes. It is TCRdb's table, rather than the study itself, that gives the V and J calls and clone size. The sample table contains about 110,000 distinct CDR3 sequences; only one count was recorded for roughly a sixth of them. The ten largest clones take up roughly 6% of the sample.

Overall study outcomes, separate from this receptor: Only a couple of mild cases were covered by the study, and larger cohorts that include severe cases with pre-infection samples were considered necessary. The detection of some responding clones in pre-infection memory suggests that pre-existing cross-reactive memory T cells joined the SARS-CoV-2 response. Balanced CD4/CD8 phenotypes were observed for clones contracting from day 15 to 85, whereas a bias towards CD4+ was observed for a second wave of clones expanding from day 15 to 37. Contracting CD4+ clones were found mainly in CM and EM memory subsets, while CD8+ clones were enriched in EMRA. SARS-CoV-2 specificity was not confirmed for the second-wave clones peaking on day 37.

The CDR3 has 15 amino acids, counting the end cysteine and phenylalanine. CDR3 DNA only is kept here, 45 bases in frame from base 1. V loses 4 bases, J loses 4 bases, and the germline ends lie 13 bases apart. The germline V gene encodes CDR1 MGHRA and CDR2 YSYEKL. PBMCs were isolated by Ficoll-Paque density gradient centrifugation. Sequencing was done on a sample of PBMCs or a T cell subset sorted from them (not recorded which). This clonotype was obtained from a man younger than 35 who had mild COVID-19 (a few samples of this study predate the infection). The sample titles of this study are shuffled in the database, so cell type and time point are left out; the donor was told from shared clones. The sequence links TRBV4-1 to TRBJ1-4, with the D gene uncertain. The DNA is TGCGCCAGCAGCCCAGGAGACGCATTTAATGAAAAACTGTTTTTT. Its product reads: CASSPGDAFNEKLFF.